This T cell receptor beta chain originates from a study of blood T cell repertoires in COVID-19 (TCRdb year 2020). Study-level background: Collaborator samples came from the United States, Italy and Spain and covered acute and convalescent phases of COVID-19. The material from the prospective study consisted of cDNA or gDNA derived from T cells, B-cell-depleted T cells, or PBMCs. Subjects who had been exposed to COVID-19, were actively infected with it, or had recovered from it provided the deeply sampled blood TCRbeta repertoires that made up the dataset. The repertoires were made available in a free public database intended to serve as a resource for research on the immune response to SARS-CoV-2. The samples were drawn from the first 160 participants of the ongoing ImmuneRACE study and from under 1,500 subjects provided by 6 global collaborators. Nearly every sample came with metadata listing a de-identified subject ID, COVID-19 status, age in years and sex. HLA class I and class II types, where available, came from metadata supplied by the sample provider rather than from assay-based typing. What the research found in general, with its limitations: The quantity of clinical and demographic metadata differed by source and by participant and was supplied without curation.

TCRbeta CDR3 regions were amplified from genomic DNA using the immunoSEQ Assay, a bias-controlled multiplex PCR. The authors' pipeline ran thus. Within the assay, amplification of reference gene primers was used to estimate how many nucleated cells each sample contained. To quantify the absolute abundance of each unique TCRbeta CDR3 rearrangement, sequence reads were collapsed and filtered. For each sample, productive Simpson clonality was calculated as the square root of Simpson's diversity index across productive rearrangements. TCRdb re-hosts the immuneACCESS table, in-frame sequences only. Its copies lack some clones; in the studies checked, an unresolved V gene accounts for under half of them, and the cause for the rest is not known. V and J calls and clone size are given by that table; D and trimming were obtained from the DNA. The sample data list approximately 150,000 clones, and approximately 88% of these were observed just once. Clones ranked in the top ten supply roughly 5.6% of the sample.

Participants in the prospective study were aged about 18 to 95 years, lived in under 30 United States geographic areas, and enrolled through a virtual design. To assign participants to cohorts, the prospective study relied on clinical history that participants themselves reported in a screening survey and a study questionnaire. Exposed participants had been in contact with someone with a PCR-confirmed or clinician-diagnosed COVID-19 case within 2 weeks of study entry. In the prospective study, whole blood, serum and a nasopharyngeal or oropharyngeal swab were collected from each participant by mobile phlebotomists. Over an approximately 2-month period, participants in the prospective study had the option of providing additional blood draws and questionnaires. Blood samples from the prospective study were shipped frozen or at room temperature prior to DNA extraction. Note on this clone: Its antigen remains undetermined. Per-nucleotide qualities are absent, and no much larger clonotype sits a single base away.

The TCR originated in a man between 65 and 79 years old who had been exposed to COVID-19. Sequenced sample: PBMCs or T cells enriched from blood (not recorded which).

In nucleotide form, the sequence is TGTGCCAGCAGCCAAGGACAGATGAACACTGAAGCTTTCTTT. Translated, this is CASSQGQMNTEAFF. The chain employs TRBV3-1 (or the pseudogene TRBV3-2) and TRBJ1-1; a tentative D call is TRBD1 (5 bases match). CDR1 and CDR2, per the germline V gene (reference sequence), are LGHDT and YNNKEL. Trimming costs V 1 base and J 0 bases, and their ends lie 6 bases apart. The CDR3, from cysteine to phenylalanine, totals 14 residues. The read is trimmed to its CDR3 DNA, 42 bases read in frame from base 1.